Given below is one T cell receptor beta chain in context. What it binds is not known. MiXCR, applied by TCRdb to the 5' RACE reads, yields one record per CDR3 protein. The table has around 370,000 distinct CDR3 sequences, more than 20% seen once. This sample is drawn from a study of T-cell memory formation after mild COVID-19. Study-wide context: Across donors, TCR clusters were largely donor specific. Study results and caveats: A balance of CD4 and CD8 characterized clones contracting day 15 to 85, whereas later expanders leaned CD4+. What remained unconfirmed was the SARS-CoV-2 specificity of second-wave clones peaking on day 37. The study found contracting CD4+ clones mainly in CM and EM and contracting CD8+ clones in EMRA.

The J segment lost 8 bases and the V segment lost 2 bases, leaving 8 bases of the junction unmatched. The CDR3 is made up of 15 amino acids. This rearrangement joins TRBV12-3 or TRBV12-4 to TRBJ2-1; TRBD2 matches 8 bases. The sample comprised PBMCs or a T cell subset sorted from them (not recorded which). The origin of this receptor is an adult woman who had mild COVID-19 (a few samples of this study predate the infection). Cell type and time point are not known. For the CDR3, the DNA is TGTGCCAGCAGTTTACTCCGGGGGGGCCTGGATGAGCAGTTCTTC. Amino acid sequence: CASSLLRGGLDEQFF.